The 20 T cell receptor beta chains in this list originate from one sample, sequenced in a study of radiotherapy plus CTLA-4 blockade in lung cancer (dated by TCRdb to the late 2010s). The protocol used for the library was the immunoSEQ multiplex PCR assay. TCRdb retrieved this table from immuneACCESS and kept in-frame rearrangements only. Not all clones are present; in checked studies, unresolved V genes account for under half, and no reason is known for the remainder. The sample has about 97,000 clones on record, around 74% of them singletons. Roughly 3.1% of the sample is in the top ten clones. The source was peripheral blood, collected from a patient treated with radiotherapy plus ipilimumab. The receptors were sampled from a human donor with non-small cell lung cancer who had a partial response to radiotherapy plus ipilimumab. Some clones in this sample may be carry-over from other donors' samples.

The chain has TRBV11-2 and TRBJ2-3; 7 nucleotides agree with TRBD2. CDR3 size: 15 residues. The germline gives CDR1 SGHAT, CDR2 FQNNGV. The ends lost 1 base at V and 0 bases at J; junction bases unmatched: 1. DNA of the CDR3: TGTGCCAGCAGCTTAGTAGCGGGTAGCACAGATACGCAGTATTTT. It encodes CASSLVAGSTDTQYF.

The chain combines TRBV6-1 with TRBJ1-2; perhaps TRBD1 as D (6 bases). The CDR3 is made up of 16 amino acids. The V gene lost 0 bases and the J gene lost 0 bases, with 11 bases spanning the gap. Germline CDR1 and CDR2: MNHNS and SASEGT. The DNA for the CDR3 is TGTGCCAGCAGTGAAGCGTGGGGGCGGACTAACTATGGCTACACCTTC. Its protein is CASSEAWGRTNYGYTF.

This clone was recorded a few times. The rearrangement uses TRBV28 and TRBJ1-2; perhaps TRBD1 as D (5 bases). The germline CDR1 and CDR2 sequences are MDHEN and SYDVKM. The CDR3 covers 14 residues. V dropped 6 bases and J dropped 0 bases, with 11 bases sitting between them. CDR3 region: CASSPDRANYGYTF. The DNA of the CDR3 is TGTGCCAGCAGCCCCGACAGAGCTAACTATGGCTACACCTTC.

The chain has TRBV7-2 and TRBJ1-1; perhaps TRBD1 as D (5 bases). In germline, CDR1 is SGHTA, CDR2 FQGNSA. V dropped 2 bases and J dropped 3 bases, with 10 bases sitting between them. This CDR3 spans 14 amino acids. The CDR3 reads CASSLQGPYTEAFF. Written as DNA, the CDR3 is TGTGCCAGCAGCTTACAGGGTCCATACACTGAAGCTTTCTTT.

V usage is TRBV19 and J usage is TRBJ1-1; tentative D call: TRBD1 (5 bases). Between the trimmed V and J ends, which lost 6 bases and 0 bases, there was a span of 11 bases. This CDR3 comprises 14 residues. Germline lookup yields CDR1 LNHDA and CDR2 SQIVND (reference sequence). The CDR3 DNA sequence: TGTGCCAGTAGCTTGCGACAGATGAACACTGAAGCTTTCTTT. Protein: CASSLRQMNTEAFF.

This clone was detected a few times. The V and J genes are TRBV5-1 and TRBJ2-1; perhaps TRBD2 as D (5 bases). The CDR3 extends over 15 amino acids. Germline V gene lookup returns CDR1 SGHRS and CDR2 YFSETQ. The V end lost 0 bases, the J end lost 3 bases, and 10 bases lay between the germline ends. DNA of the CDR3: TGCGCCAGCAGCTTGGATACGGGGTACTACAATGAGCAGTTCTTC. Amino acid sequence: CASSLDTGYYNEQFF.

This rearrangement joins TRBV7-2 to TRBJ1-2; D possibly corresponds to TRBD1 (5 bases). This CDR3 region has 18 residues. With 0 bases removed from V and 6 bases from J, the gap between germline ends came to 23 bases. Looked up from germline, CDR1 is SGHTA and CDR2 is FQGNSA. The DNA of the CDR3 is TGTGCCAGCAGCTTAGCCCCATTACAAGGCGGCCAGGACAATGGCTACACCTTC. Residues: CASSLAPLQGGQDNGYTF.

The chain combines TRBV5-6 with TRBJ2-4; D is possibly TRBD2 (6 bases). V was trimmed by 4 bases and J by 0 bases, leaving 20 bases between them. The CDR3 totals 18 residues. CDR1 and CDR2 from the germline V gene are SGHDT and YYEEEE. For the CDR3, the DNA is TGTGCCAGCAGCGGTGCCGGGACTCCATATTTAGCCAAAAACATTCAGTACTTC. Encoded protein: CASSGAGTPYLAKNIQYF.

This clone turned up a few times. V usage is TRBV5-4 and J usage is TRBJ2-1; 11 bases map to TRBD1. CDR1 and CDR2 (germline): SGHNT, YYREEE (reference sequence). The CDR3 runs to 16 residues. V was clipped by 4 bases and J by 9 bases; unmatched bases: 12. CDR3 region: CASSAYRDRGDGEQFF. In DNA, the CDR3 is TGTGCCAGCAGCGCTTACCGGGACAGGGGGGATGGTGAGCAGTTCTTC.

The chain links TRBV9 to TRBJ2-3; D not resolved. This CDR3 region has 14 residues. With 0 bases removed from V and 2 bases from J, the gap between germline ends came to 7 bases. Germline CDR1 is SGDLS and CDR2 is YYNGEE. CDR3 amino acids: CASSVGSTTDTQYF. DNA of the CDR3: TGTGCCAGCAGCGTAGGTAGTACCACAGATACGCAGTATTTT.

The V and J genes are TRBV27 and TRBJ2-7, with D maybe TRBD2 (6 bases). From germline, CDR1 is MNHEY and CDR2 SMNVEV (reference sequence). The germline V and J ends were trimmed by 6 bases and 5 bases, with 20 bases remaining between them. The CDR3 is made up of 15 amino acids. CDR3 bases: TGTGCCAGCAGGCCTCTAGCGCTTTTTGTCCACGAGCAGTACTTC. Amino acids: CASRPLALFVHEQYF.

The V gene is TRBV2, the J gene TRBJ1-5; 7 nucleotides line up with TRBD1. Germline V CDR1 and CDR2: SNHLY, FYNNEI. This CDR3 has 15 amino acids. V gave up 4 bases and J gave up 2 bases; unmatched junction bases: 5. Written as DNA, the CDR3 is TGTGCCAGCAGTGTAGACAGGGTTCGCAATCAGCCCCAGCATTTT. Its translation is CASSVDRVRNQPQHF.

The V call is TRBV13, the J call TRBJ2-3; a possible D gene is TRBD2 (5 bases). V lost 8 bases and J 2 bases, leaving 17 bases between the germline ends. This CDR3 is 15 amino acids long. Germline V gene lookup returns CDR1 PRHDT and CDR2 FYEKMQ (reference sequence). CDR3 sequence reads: CASALGGSFTDTQYF. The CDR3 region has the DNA TGTGCCAGCGCCCTGGGCGGGTCTTTCACAGATACGCAGTATTTT.

CDR3 loop: CAISQPETGDGYTF. The CDR3 region has the DNA TGTGCCATCAGCCAGCCCGAGACAGGGGATGGCTACACCTTC. The chain is built from TRBV10-3 and TRBJ1-2; TRBD1 matches at 8 bases. V was clipped by 6 bases and J by 6 bases; unmatched bases: 9. Germline V gene data show CDR1 as ENHRY and CDR2 as SYGVKD. The CDR3 loop spans 14 amino acids.

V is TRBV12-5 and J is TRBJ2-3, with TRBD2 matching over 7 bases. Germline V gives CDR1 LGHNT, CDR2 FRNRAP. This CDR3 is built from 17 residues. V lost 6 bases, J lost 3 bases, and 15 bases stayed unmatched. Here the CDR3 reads CASGTGWGGSRTDTQYF. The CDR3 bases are TGTGCTAGTGGCACAGGCTGGGGCGGGAGTCGGACAGATACGCAGTATTTT.

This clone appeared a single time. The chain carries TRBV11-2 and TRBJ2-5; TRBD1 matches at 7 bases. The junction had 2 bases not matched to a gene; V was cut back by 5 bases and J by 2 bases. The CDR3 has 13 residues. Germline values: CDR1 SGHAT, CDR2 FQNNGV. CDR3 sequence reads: CASSRDRQETQYF. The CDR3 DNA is TGTGCCAGCAGCCGGGACAGACAAGAGACCCAGTACTTC. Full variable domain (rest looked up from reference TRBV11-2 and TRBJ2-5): EAGVAQSPRYKIIEKRQSVAFWCNPISGHATLYWYQQILGQGPKLLIQFQNNGVVDDSQLPKDRFSAERLKGVDSTLKIQPAKLEDSAVYLCASSRDRQETQYFGPGTRLLVL.

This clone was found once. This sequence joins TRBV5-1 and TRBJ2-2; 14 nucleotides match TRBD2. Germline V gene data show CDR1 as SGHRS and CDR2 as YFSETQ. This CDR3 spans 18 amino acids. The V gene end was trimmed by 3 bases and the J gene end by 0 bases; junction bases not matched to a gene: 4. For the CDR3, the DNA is TGCGCCAGCAGCTGGGGGACTAGCGGGGGCCCGAACACCGGGGAGCTGTTTTTT. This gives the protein CASSWGTSGGPNTGELFF. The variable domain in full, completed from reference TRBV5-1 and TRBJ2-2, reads KAGVTQTPRYLIKTRGQQVTLSCSPISGHRSVSWYQQTPGQGLQFLFEYFSETQRNKGNFPGRFSGRQFSNSRSEMNVSTLELGDSALYLCASSWGTSGGPNTGELFFGEGSRLTVL.

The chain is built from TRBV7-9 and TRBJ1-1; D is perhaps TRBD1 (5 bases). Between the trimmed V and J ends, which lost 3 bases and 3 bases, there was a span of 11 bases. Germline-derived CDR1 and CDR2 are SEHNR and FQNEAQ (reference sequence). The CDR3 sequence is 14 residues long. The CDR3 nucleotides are TGTGCCAGCAGCTTGACAGTTACGGACACTGAAGCTTTCTTT. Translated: CASSLTVTDTEAFF.

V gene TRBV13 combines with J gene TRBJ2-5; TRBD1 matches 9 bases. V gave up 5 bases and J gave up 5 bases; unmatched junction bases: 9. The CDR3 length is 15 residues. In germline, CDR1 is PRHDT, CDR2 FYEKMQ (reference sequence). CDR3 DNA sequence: TGTGCCAGCAGCCGGGGGGACAGGGATAGGGAGACCCAGTACTTC. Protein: CASSRGDRDRETQYF.

DNA for the CDR3: TGTGCCAGCAGCTTGGTGGGGGGTCTTGACGGGGAGCTGTTTTTT. Amino acids: CASSLVGGLDGELFF. This chain uses TRBV11-3 with TRBJ2-2; D may be TRBD2 (6 bases). CDR1 is SGHNT, CDR2 YENEEA, per germline. This CDR3 contains 15 residues. Trimming took off 3 bases at V and 7 bases at J, with 15 bases between the two ends.